Included here is one T cell receptor (beta chain) sequence, with context. The source of the sample is a study of blood T cells in healthy people across ages. Then a second PCR, running roughly 6 to 12 cycles, was carried out with a sample-barcoded 5' primer and a J-beta primer mix. TCRdb redid the calling of the 5' RACE reads with MiXCR, one entry per CDR3 protein. Seen here are approximately 800,000 distinct CDR3 sequences, approximately 55% observed once, and the top ten hold approximately 41%. Losses at the gene ends were 5 bases for V and 4 bases for J; bases not matched to a gene: 12. Germline-derived CDR1 and CDR2 are DFQATT and SNEGSKA (reference sequence). CDR3 length: 16 residues.

Sequences were obtained from blood. This sequence was found in a man older than 75 in good health. This chain links TRBV20-1 with TRBJ2-1, with TRBD2 matching over 9 bases. The CDR3 loop reads CSAFSGSPDFYNEQFF. CDR3 in DNA: TGCAGTGCTTTTAGCGGGAGCCCCGACTTTTACAATGAGCAGTTCTTC.